Here is one TCR beta chain with its context. Trimming removed 1 base at V and 3 bases at J, with 15 bases between. This CDR3 has 16 amino acids. Germline-derived CDR1 and CDR2 are LGHNA and YSLEER. The data were obtained in a study of control samples from healthy donors and cancer patients. The data were produced by immunoSEQ multiplex PCR, yet TCRdb's version contains in-frame clones alone and is incomplete. The table records some 120,000 clones, roughly 92% of them present only once. The gene calls are TRBV4-3 and TRBJ1-2; maybe TRBD1 (6 bases). The sequenced sample consisted of blood. This TCR came from a woman younger than 35 in good health. CDR3 nucleotide sequence: TGCGCCAGCAGCCAAGGCCGGAGGGCAGGGGACTATGGCTACACCTTC. As protein: CASSQGRRAGDYGYTF.